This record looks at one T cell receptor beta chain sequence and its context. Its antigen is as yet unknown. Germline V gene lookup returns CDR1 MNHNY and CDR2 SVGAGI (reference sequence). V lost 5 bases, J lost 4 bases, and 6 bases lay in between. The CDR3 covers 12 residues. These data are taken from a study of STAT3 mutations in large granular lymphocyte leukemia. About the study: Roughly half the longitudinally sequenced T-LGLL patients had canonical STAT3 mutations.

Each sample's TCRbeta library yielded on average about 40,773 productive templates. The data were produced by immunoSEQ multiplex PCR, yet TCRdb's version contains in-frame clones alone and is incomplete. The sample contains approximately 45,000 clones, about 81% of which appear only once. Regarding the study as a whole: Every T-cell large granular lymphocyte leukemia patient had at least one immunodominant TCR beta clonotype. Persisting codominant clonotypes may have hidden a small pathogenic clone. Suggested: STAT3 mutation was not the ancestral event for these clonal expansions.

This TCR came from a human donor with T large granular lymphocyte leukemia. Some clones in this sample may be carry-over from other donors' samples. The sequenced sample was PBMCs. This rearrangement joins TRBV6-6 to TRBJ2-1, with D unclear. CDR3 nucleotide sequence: TGTGCCAGCAGTAGAGGTTACAATGAGCAGTTCTTC. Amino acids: CASSRGYNEQFF.